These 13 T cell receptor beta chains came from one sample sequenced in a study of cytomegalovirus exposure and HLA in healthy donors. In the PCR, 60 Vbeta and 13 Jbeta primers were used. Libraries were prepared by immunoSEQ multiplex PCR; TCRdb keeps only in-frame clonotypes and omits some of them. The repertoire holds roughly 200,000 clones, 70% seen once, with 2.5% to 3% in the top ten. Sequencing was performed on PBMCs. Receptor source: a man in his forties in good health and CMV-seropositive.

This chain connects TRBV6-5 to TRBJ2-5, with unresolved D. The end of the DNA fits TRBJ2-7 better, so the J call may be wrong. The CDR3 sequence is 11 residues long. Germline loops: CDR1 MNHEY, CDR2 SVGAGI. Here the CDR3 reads CASSLNYEQYF. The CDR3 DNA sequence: TGTGCCAGCAGCTTGAACTACGAGCAGTACTTC.

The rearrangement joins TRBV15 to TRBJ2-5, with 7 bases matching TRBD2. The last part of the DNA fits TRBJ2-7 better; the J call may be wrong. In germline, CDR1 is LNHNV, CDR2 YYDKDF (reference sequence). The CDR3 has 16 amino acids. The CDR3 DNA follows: TGTGCCACCAGCAGAGATCCCCGGGGGGTTACGGTCGAGCAGTACTTC. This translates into CATSRDPRGVTVEQYF.

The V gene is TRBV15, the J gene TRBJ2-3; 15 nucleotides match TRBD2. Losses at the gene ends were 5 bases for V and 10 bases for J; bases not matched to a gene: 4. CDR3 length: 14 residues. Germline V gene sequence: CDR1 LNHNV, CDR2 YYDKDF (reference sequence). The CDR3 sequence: CATSPRTSGGAQYF. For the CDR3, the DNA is TGTGCCACCAGCCCCCGGACTAGCGGGGGGGCGCAGTATTTT.

As DNA, the CDR3 is TGTGCCAGTAGTCCCCGGACAGGCCTGGTCCGGCCCCCCAACTATGGCTACACCTTC. Its protein product is CASSPRTGLVRPPNYGYTF. The genes are TRBV19 and TRBJ1-2, with TRBD1 matching 7 bases. The junction had 20 bases not matched to a gene; V was cut back by 5 bases and J by 2 bases. CDR1 and CDR2 (germline): LNHDA, SQIVND (reference sequence). CDR3 length: 19 residues.

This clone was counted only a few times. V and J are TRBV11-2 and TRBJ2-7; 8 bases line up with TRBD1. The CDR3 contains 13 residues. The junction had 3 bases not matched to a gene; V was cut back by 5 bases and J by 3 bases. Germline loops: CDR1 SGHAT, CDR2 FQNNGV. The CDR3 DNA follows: TGTGCCAGCAGCCTGGACAGGGACTACGAGCAGTACTTC. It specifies CASSLDRDYEQYF. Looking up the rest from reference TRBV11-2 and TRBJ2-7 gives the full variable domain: EAGVAQSPRYKIIEKRQSVAFWCNPISGHATLYWYQQILGQGPKLLIQFQNNGVVDDSQLPKDRFSAERLKGVDSTLKIQPAKLEDSAVYLCASSLDRDYEQYFGPGTRLTVT.

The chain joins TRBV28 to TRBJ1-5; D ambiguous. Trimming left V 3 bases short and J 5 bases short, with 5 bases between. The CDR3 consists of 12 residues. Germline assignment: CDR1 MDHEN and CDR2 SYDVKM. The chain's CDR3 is CASSFSDQPQHF. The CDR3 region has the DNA TGTGCCAGCAGTTTTAGTGATCAGCCCCAGCATTTT.

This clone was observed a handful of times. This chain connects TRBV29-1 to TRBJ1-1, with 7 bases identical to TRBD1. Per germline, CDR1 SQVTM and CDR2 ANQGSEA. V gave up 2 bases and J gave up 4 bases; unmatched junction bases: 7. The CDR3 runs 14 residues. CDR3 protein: CSVERQGRPTEAFF. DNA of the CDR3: TGCAGCGTTGAACGACAGGGTAGACCCACTGAAGCTTTCTTT.

For the CDR3, the DNA is TGCGCCAGCAGCCAATCGAGGGGGGGCCACGGGGAGCTGTTTTTT. As protein: CASSQSRGGHGELFF. The gene calls are TRBV4-1 and TRBJ2-2; D might be TRBD2 (7 bases). Trimming stripped 2 bases from V and 7 bases from J, with 14 bases between. This CDR3 contains 15 residues. Germline values: CDR1 MGHRA, CDR2 YSYEKL.

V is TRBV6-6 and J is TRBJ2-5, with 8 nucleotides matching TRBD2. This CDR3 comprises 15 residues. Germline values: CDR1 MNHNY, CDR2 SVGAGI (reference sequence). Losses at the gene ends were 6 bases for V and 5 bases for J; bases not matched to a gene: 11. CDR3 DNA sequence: TGTGCCAGCAGGGGAGCCGGGGGGGTGGTTGAGACCCAGTACTTC. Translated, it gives CASRGAGGVVETQYF.

The CDR3 DNA follows: TGTGCCAGCACCGCGGGGGGCAATGAGCAGTTCTTC. Its translation is CASTAGGNEQFF. The chain is built from TRBV9 and TRBJ2-1, with 8 positions matching TRBD2. CDR3 size: 12 residues. J lost 6 bases, V lost 6 bases, and 2 bases had no gene match. Germline values: CDR1 SGDLS, CDR2 YYNGEE.

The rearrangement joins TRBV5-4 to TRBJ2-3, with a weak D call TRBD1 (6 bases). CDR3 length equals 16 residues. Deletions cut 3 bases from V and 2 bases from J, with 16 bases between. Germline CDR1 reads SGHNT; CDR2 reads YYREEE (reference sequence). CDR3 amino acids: CASSSLTGVFTDTQYF. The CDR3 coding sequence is TGTGCCAGCAGCTCCTTGACAGGTGTGTTCACAGATACGCAGTATTTT.

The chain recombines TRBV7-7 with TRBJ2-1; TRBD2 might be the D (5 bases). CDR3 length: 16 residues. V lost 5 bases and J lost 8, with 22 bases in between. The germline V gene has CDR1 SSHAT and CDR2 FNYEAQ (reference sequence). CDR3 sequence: CASSPPRARGIDEQFF. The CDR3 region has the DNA TGTGCCAGCAGCCCCCCGAGGGCCCGAGGGATCGATGAGCAGTTCTTC.

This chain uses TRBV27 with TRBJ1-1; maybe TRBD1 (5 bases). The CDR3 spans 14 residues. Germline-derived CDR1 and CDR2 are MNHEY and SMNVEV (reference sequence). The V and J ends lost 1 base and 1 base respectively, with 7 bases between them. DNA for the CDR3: TGTGCCAGCAGTTTATGGGGGGAGAACACTGAAGCTTTCTTT. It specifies CASSLWGENTEAFF.